The rows below give T cell receptor beta chains drawn from one sample of a study of blood T cell repertoires in COVID-19. Clones were sequenced by immunoSEQ multiplex PCR, and TCRdb holds only the in-frame ones, with some missing. Of some 380,000 clones in the sample, roughly 90% were seen once. Sequenced sample: PBMCs or T cells enriched from blood (not recorded which). The receptors stem from a middle-aged woman with acute COVID-19. The CDR3 runs from the conserved cysteine through the conserved F or W. Each record gives: clone size, CDR3 length, V gene, D gene, J gene, CDR3 protein, CDR3 DNA. The D gene is left open where the match is weak. Part of the rows lack a size; the others show once, few, many or a class for expanded clones.

clone_size: once; cdr3_length: 11; v_call: TRBV20-1; d_call: -; j_call: TRBJ1-2; cdr3_aa: CSVGEGYGYTF; cdr3_nt: TGCAGTGTGGGGGAGGGGTATGGCTACACCTTC
clone_size: -; cdr3_length: 13; v_call: TRBV3-1/TRBV3-2; d_call: TRBD1; j_call: TRBJ1-1; cdr3_aa: CASSQLTGGRAFF; cdr3_nt: TGTGCCAGCAGCCAATTGACAGGGGGTAGGGCTTTCTTT
clone_size: once; cdr3_length: 15; v_call: TRBV7-9; d_call: TRBD2; j_call: TRBJ2-3; cdr3_aa: CASSLQRGGKDTQYF; cdr3_nt: TGTGCCAGCAGCTTACAGCGGGGGGGTAAAGATACGCAGTATTTT
clone_size: -; cdr3_length: 13; v_call: TRBV14; d_call: -; j_call: TRBJ1-4; cdr3_aa: CASSPTGNEKLFF; cdr3_nt: TGTGCCAGCAGCCCGACCGGGAATGAAAAACTGTTTTTT
clone_size: -; cdr3_length: 18; v_call: TRBV3-1/TRBV3-2; d_call: -; j_call: TRBJ1-6; cdr3_aa: CASSQDWAGLDYNSPLHF; cdr3_nt: TGTGCCAGCAGCCAAGATTGGGCAGGGCTAGATTATAATTCACCCCTCCACTTT
clone_size: once; cdr3_length: 12; v_call: TRBV15; d_call: -; j_call: TRBJ1-4; cdr3_aa: CATSMADEKLFF; cdr3_nt: TGTGCCACCAGCATGGCCGATGAAAAACTGTTTTTT
clone_size: -; cdr3_length: 13; v_call: TRBV12-3/TRBV12-4; d_call: -; j_call: TRBJ2-7; cdr3_aa: CASGQLVPYEQYF; cdr3_nt: TGTGCCAGCGGGCAACTCGTCCCCTACGAGCAGTACTTC
clone_size: -; cdr3_length: 16; v_call: TRBV5-1; d_call: -; j_call: TRBJ2-3; cdr3_aa: CASSLDGQLTTDTQYF; cdr3_nt: TGCGCCAGCAGCTTGGACGGACAGCTAACCACAGATACGCAGTATTTT
clone_size: -; cdr3_length: 13; v_call: TRBV7-8; d_call: -; j_call: TRBJ1-2; cdr3_aa: CASSLGTGDGYTF; cdr3_nt: TGTGCCAGCAGCTTAGGAACCGGGGATGGCTACACCTTC
clone_size: -; cdr3_length: 15; v_call: TRBV7-8; d_call: -; j_call: TRBJ1-3; cdr3_aa: CASRRTGYSGNTIYF; cdr3_nt: TGTGCCAGCAGACGAACAGGATACTCTGGAAACACCATATATTTT
clone_size: -; cdr3_length: 15; v_call: TRBV19; d_call: TRBD1; j_call: TRBJ1-1; cdr3_aa: CASSPGTARNTEAFF; cdr3_nt: TGTGCCAGTAGTCCAGGGACAGCCCGGAACACTGAAGCTTTCTTT
clone_size: -; cdr3_length: 14; v_call: TRBV10-1; d_call: -; j_call: TRBJ2-3; cdr3_aa: CASNKKGGPDTQYF; cdr3_nt: TGCGCCAGCAATAAAAAGGGGGGGCCAGATACGCAGTATTTT
clone_size: -; cdr3_length: 14; v_call: TRBV24-1; d_call: TRBD2; j_call: TRBJ2-2; cdr3_aa: CATSVAGGNGELFF; cdr3_nt: TGTGCCACCAGTGTTGCGGGGGGTAACGGGGAGCTGTTTTTT
clone_size: -; cdr3_length: 16; v_call: TRBV5-4; d_call: TRBD2; j_call: TRBJ2-3; cdr3_aa: CASSLRLAVEGNTQYF; cdr3_nt: TGTGCCAGCAGCTTGCGGCTAGCGGTGGAAGGGAATACGCAGTATTTT
clone_size: -; cdr3_length: 14; v_call: TRBV5-4; d_call: -; j_call: TRBJ2-3; cdr3_aa: CASSPRGTLDTQYF; cdr3_nt: TGTGCCAGCAGCCCACGGGGGACGTTAGATACGCAGTATTTT
clone_size: -; cdr3_length: 16; v_call: TRBV5-1; d_call: -; j_call: TRBJ2-3; cdr3_aa: CASSPVVGGLTDTQYF; cdr3_nt: TGCGCCAGCAGCCCCGTCGTGGGGGGGCTAACAGATACGCAGTATTTT
clone_size: -; cdr3_length: 16; v_call: TRBV5-1; d_call: -; j_call: TRBJ1-1; cdr3_aa: CASSLGDSVGNTEAFF; cdr3_nt: TGCGCCAGCAGCTTGGGGGACTCGGTGGGGAACACTGAAGCTTTCTTT
clone_size: -; cdr3_length: 16; v_call: TRBV4-1; d_call: TRBD1; j_call: TRBJ2-7; cdr3_aa: CASSQVATGARYEQYF; cdr3_nt: TGCGCCAGCAGCCAAGTTGCGACAGGGGCCCGCTACGAGCAGTACTTC
clone_size: -; cdr3_length: 11; v_call: TRBV5-1; d_call: -; j_call: TRBJ1-1; cdr3_aa: CASRGGTEAFF; cdr3_nt: TGCGCCAGCAGGGGGGGCACTGAAGCTTTCTTT
clone_size: few; cdr3_length: 15; v_call: TRBV5-3; d_call: -; j_call: TRBJ1-1; cdr3_aa: CARNLLGTFHTEAFF; cdr3_nt: TGTGCCAGAAACCTACTCGGGACATTTCACACTGAAGCTTTCTTT
clone_size: -; cdr3_length: 13; v_call: TRBV5-1; d_call: -; j_call: TRBJ2-7; cdr3_aa: CASSLVPSGEQYF; cdr3_nt: TGCGCCAGCAGCTTGGTACCGTCGGGCGAGCAGTACTTC
clone_size: -; cdr3_length: 14; v_call: TRBV30; d_call: TRBD1; j_call: TRBJ1-1; cdr3_aa: CAWTKQGGNTEAFF; cdr3_nt: TGTGCCTGGACCAAACAGGGGGGTAACACTGAAGCTTTCTTT
clone_size: -; cdr3_length: 14; v_call: TRBV5-4; d_call: -; j_call: TRBJ2-7; cdr3_aa: CASSSITRAYEQYF; cdr3_nt: TGTGCCAGCAGCTCGATCACTAGAGCCTACGAGCAGTACTTC
clone_size: few; cdr3_length: 15; v_call: TRBV7-9; d_call: TRBD1; j_call: TRBJ1-6; cdr3_aa: CASSLKTGTFAPLHF; cdr3_nt: TGTGCCAGCAGCTTAAAGACAGGGACCTTTGCCCCCCTCCACTTT
clone_size: -; cdr3_length: 16; v_call: TRBV7-6; d_call: TRBD2; j_call: TRBJ2-1; cdr3_aa: CASSLASSGGAGEQFF; cdr3_nt: TGTGCCAGCAGCTTAGCTTCTAGCGGGGGGGCCGGTGAGCAGTTCTTC
clone_size: -; cdr3_length: 19; v_call: TRBV4-1; d_call: -; j_call: TRBJ2-3; cdr3_aa: CASSREGATMAMGTDTQYF; cdr3_nt: TGCGCCAGCAGCCGGGAAGGGGCTACTATGGCGATGGGCACAGATACGCAGTATTTT
clone_size: -; cdr3_length: 11; v_call: TRBV29-1; d_call: -; j_call: TRBJ2-7; cdr3_aa: CTGGDTYEQYF; cdr3_nt: TGCACTGGGGGGGACACTTACGAGCAGTACTTC
clone_size: -; cdr3_length: 13; v_call: TRBV3-1/TRBV3-2; d_call: -; j_call: TRBJ2-2; cdr3_aa: CASSRLPGRELFF; cdr3_nt: TGTGCCAGCAGCCGCTTACCCGGTAGGGAGCTGTTTTTT
clone_size: -; cdr3_length: 15; v_call: TRBV6-5; d_call: -; j_call: TRBJ1-4; cdr3_aa: CASSRRTALNEKLFF; cdr3_nt: TGTGCCAGCAGCCGTAGGACAGCACTAAATGAAAAACTGTTTTTT
clone_size: -; cdr3_length: 15; v_call: TRBV5-1; d_call: TRBD2; j_call: TRBJ2-5; cdr3_aa: CASSLPSGGPETQYF; cdr3_nt: TGCGCCAGCAGCTTACCTAGCGGGGGGCCGGAGACCCAGTACTTC
clone_size: once; cdr3_length: 13; v_call: TRBV3-1/TRBV3-2; d_call: TRBD1; j_call: TRBJ1-2; cdr3_aa: CASSLGQGEGYTF; cdr3_nt: TGTGCCAGCAGCCTAGGACAGGGAGAGGGCTACACCTTC
clone_size: once; cdr3_length: 18; v_call: TRBV3-1/TRBV3-2; d_call: -; j_call: TRBJ2-2; cdr3_aa: CASSQDWDTPPNTGELFF; cdr3_nt: TGTGCCAGCAGCCAAGATTGGGACACTCCCCCGAACACCGGGGAGCTGTTTTTT
clone_size: once; cdr3_length: 15; v_call: TRBV19; d_call: -; j_call: TRBJ1-6; cdr3_aa: CASSPGMGSGSPLHF; cdr3_nt: TGTGCCAGTAGTCCAGGAATGGGTAGTGGTTCACCCCTCCACTTT
clone_size: -; cdr3_length: 11; v_call: TRBV27; d_call: -; j_call: TRBJ2-1; cdr3_aa: CASSYGFGQFF; cdr3_nt: TGTGCCAGCAGTTACGGGTTTGGGCAGTTCTTC
clone_size: -; cdr3_length: 15; v_call: TRBV3-1/TRBV3-2; d_call: -; j_call: TRBJ1-6; cdr3_aa: CASSPGVPHNSPLHF; cdr3_nt: TGTGCCAGCAGCCCAGGGGTCCCCCATAATTCACCCCTCCACTTT
clone_size: -; cdr3_length: 17; v_call: TRBV12-1; d_call: -; j_call: TRBJ2-1; cdr3_aa: CASSKGLAGVSYNEQFF; cdr3_nt: TGTGCCAGCAGCAAGGGACTAGCGGGGGTCTCCTACAATGAGCAGTTCTTC
clone_size: -; cdr3_length: 15; v_call: TRBV4-1; d_call: TRBD1; j_call: TRBJ2-7; cdr3_aa: CASSQEDRGQYEQYF; cdr3_nt: TGCGCCAGCAGCCAGGAGGACAGGGGGCAGTACGAGCAGTACTTC
clone_size: -; cdr3_length: 14; v_call: TRBV27; d_call: TRBD2; j_call: TRBJ2-3; cdr3_aa: CASSGGVSTDTQYF; cdr3_nt: TGTGCCAGCAGCGGGGGGGTTAGCACAGATACGCAGTATTTT
clone_size: -; cdr3_length: 14; v_call: TRBV19; d_call: TRBD2; j_call: TRBJ2-3; cdr3_aa: CASSPREGRDTQYF; cdr3_nt: TGTGCCAGTAGTCCCCGGGAGGGGAGAGATACGCAGTATTTT
clone_size: -; cdr3_length: 13; v_call: TRBV9; d_call: -; j_call: TRBJ1-6; cdr3_aa: CASSVDSTSPLHF; cdr3_nt: TGTGCCAGCAGCGTGGACAGTACTTCACCCCTCCACTTT
clone_size: -; cdr3_length: 14; v_call: TRBV9; d_call: TRBD1; j_call: TRBJ2-3; cdr3_aa: CASSVDSRGDTQYF; cdr3_nt: TGTGCCAGCAGCGTAGACTCCAGGGGGGATACGCAGTATTTT
clone_size: -; cdr3_length: 16; v_call: TRBV9; d_call: -; j_call: TRBJ1-2; cdr3_aa: CASSAPQGTPGYGYTF; cdr3_nt: TGTGCCAGCAGCGCCCCTCAGGGGACCCCTGGGTATGGCTACACCTTC
clone_size: -; cdr3_length: 14; v_call: TRBV18; d_call: -; j_call: TRBJ2-7; cdr3_aa: CASSLQGQTYEQYF; cdr3_nt: TGTGCCAGCTCACTTCAGGGACAAACCTACGAGCAGTACTTC
clone_size: -; cdr3_length: 13; v_call: TRBV5-1; d_call: -; j_call: TRBJ1-1; cdr3_aa: CASSLGGDTEAFF; cdr3_nt: TGCGCCAGCAGCTTAGGGGGTGACACTGAAGCTTTCTTT
clone_size: -; cdr3_length: 15; v_call: TRBV5-1; d_call: -; j_call: TRBJ2-5; cdr3_aa: CASSLQAGHQETQYF; cdr3_nt: TGCGCCAGCAGCTTGCAAGCGGGTCATCAAGAGACCCAGTACTTC
clone_size: -; cdr3_length: 13; v_call: TRBV5-1; d_call: -; j_call: TRBJ2-5; cdr3_aa: CASSLANQETQYF; cdr3_nt: TGCGCCAGCAGCTTGGCTAACCAAGAGACCCAGTACTTC
clone_size: -; cdr3_length: 13; v_call: TRBV9; d_call: -; j_call: TRBJ2-1; cdr3_aa: CASSGTTGNEQFF; cdr3_nt: TGTGCCAGCAGCGGTACAACGGGGAATGAGCAGTTCTTC
clone_size: -; cdr3_length: 15; v_call: TRBV2; d_call: -; j_call: TRBJ2-2; cdr3_aa: CASSGPVINTGELFF; cdr3_nt: TGTGCCAGCAGTGGCCCGGTTATAAACACCGGGGAGCTGTTTTTT
clone_size: -; cdr3_length: 19; v_call: TRBV27; d_call: TRBD2; j_call: TRBJ2-7; cdr3_aa: CASSLSGTSGGLPGWEQYF; cdr3_nt: TGTGCCAGCAGTTTATCGGGGACTAGCGGGGGACTCCCTGGGTGGGAGCAGTACTTC
clone_size: -; cdr3_length: 15; v_call: TRBV6-1; d_call: TRBD1; j_call: TRBJ2-7; cdr3_aa: CASSEGTGRTYEQYF; cdr3_nt: TGTGCCAGCAGTGAAGGGACAGGGAGGACCTACGAGCAGTACTTC
clone_size: -; cdr3_length: 13; v_call: TRBV18; d_call: -; j_call: TRBJ2-7; cdr3_aa: CASSSDSTYEQYF; cdr3_nt: TGTGCCAGCTCATCCGACAGTACCTACGAGCAGTACTTC
clone_size: -; cdr3_length: 18; v_call: TRBV5-6; d_call: -; j_call: TRBJ2-6; cdr3_aa: CASSLIRRGWSGANVLTF; cdr3_nt: TGTGCCAGCAGCTTGATTCGTAGGGGTTGGTCTGGGGCCAACGTCCTGACTTTC
clone_size: -; cdr3_length: 15; v_call: TRBV30; d_call: -; j_call: TRBJ1-3; cdr3_aa: CAWRPITTSGNTIYF; cdr3_nt: TGTGCCTGGAGGCCCATTACTACCTCTGGAAACACCATATATTTT
clone_size: -; cdr3_length: 17; v_call: TRBV3-1/TRBV3-2; d_call: TRBD1; j_call: TRBJ2-6; cdr3_aa: CASSSGTGASGANVLTF; cdr3_nt: TGTGCCAGCAGCTCCGGGACAGGGGCGTCTGGGGCCAACGTCCTGACTTTC
clone_size: -; cdr3_length: 12; v_call: TRBV5-1; d_call: -; j_call: TRBJ1-1; cdr3_aa: CASTEGGTEAFF; cdr3_nt: TGCGCCAGCACCGAGGGGGGGACTGAAGCTTTCTTT